This T cell receptor (beta chain) was found in a study of OX40 agonist ivuxolimab in advanced cancers. In terms of the full investigation: Ivuxolimab was an agonistic, fully human IgG2 monoclonal antibody directed against OX40 (CD134), a costimulatory receptor. Prior anti-PD-1, anti-PD-L1 or anti-CTLA-4 therapy was permitted, and 30% to 45% of dose-escalation patients had received checkpoint inhibitors. Partial responses occurred in three dose-escalation patients: two with cutaneous melanoma and one with hepatocellular carcinoma. Among the approximately 50 dose-escalation patients, some 19 had hepatocellular carcinoma, some 15 melanoma, 9 renal cell carcinoma and 9 head and neck cancer. Intravenous ivuxolimab was administered to patients every 2 weeks at six dose levels: 0.01, 0.1, 0.3, 1.5, 3 and 10 mg/kg. In the dose-escalation cohort, approximately 82% of patients were male, and the mean age was approximately 64 years, with a range of about 20 to 79. Peripheral TCRbeta sequencing aimed to test whether ivuxolimab altered TCR sequence diversity and caused clonal T-cell expansion. The monotherapy dose-escalation portion (N ≈ 55 patients) of the phase I ivuxolimab trial is reported in the paper. General conclusions and limits of the study: At doses from 0.1 to 3.0 mg/kg, clonal expansion was seen in both CD4+ and CD8+ blood T cells between baseline and week 6. Antigen specificity was not determined for the clonally expanded peripheral T cells. Low levels of normalized T-cell clonal expansion were also seen in some patients who did not respond. Partial responders in the 0.1-3.0 mg/kg groups had among the lowest normalized peripheral clonal expansion, especially among CD8+ T cells. After ivuxolimab, more expanded clones were found on average in CD8+ T cells than in CD4+ T cells.

To sequence the TCRbeta CDR3 region, genomic DNA was isolated from the sorted cells. The immunoSEQ Assay was used for sequencing of TCRbeta CDR3 regions. Drawn from immuneACCESS, this table holds only the in-frame rearrangements with V and J called that TCRdb kept. Clones are partly lost; checked studies trace under half to an unresolved V gene and leave the rest unexplained. This sample comprises 80,000 to 100,000 clones, 86% of them detected only once. Less than 6.5% of the sample rests with the top ten. The CDR3 spans 15 residues, from the cysteine through the phenylalanine. Of all the DNA, just the CDR3 is kept, 45 bases in frame from base 1. The germline V gene gives CDR1 as KGHSH and CDR2 as LQKENI. Unmatched junction bases come to 6, with V trimmed by 4 bases and J by 1 base. The trial excluded patients who had a history of autoimmune disease or who were on systemic immunosuppression. Peripheral blood for TCR sequencing was drawn from every dose cohort at baseline, at cycle 4 day 1 and at cycle 7 day 1. The samples were taken from a phase I, first-in-human, multicenter, open-label dose-escalation trial of ivuxolimab. Adults with locally advanced or metastatic melanoma, renal cell, hepatocellular, or head and neck squamous cell carcinoma were enrolled in the trial. Before TCR sequencing, CD4+ T cells and CD8+ T cells were sorted from peripheral blood as separate populations.

With respect to this clone: Which antigen it targets is not known. No base-level quality is on record; no much larger clone is a single base apart.

This TCR came from an adult with an advanced solid tumor such as melanoma, head and neck, liver or kidney cancer. The chain is made from TRBV18 and TRBJ1-1; 7 middle bases align to TRBD1. The sequencing used CD4+ or CD8+ T cells sorted from blood, collected in a trial of the OX40 agonist ivuxolimab. In nucleotide form, the sequence is TGTGCCAGCTCACTACTAGGGACAGAGAACACTGAAGCTTTCTTT. Translation gives CASSLLGTENTEAFF. When the CDR3 is completed using the reference TRBV18 and TRBJ1-1 genes on either side, the full variable domain is NAGVMQNPRHLVRRRGQEARLRCSPMKGHSHVYWYRQLPEEGLKFMVYLQKENIIDESGMPKERFSAEFPKEGPSILRIQQVVRGDSAAYFCASSLLGTENTEAFFGQGTRLTVV.